This T cell receptor beta chain was found in a study of blood T cell repertoires in COVID-19. Study-level information: Donors in the United States, Italy and Spain gave samples during acute or convalescent COVID-19. Sources were T cells, B-cell-depleted T cells, or PBMCs; the material itself was cDNA or gDNA.

The CDR3 is 12 amino acids. The germline V gene has CDR1 SGHTA and CDR2 FQGNSA. The V end was cut by 5 bases, the J end by 2 bases, with 7 bases between. This clone appeared a few times. The authors' processing: Amplifying reference gene primers gave estimates of nucleated cell counts. The table came from immunoSEQ multiplex PCR; TCRdb's copy has only in-frame clones and leaves some out. For V, J and clone size, that table is used; D and trimming come from the DNA. This table holds about 180,000 clones, 75% to 90% found once. What was sequenced was peripheral blood. V gene TRBV7-2 combines with J gene TRBJ2-7, with D unresolved. The clonotype was recovered from a human donor with active or convalescent COVID-19. The donor label of this sample is uncertain. CDR3 sequence: CASSQTAYEQYF. Here the CDR3 DNA reads TGTGCCAGCAGCCAAACAGCCTACGAGCAGTACTTC.